The next 32 T cell receptor beta chains were all read from a single sample in a study of T cell clones after liver transplantation. Produced via immunoSEQ multiplex PCR; TCRdb's table is partial and in-frame only. The table shows 20,000 to 30,000 clones, with over 55% occurring only once. The starting material was CD4+ T cells from blood, obtained before liver transplant. The source of these receptors is a human donor who received a liver transplant.

This clone was recorded a few times. This chain's CDR3 is CASSLNHRAYEQYF. In nucleotides, the CDR3 is TGTGCCAGCAGTTTAAACCACAGGGCCTACGAGCAGTACTTC. The chain combines TRBV27 with TRBJ2-7, with D perhaps TRBD1 (6 bases). The CDR3 runs to 14 residues. Trimming took off 2 bases at V and 2 bases at J, with 10 bases between the two ends. Germline values: CDR1 MNHEY, CDR2 SMNVEV (reference sequence).

The V and J genes are TRBV30 and TRBJ1-6, with D hard to call. Trimming shortened V by 4 bases and J by 9 bases, and 13 bases separated the two germline ends. Germline CDR1 GTSNPN, CDR2 SVGIG (reference sequence). This CDR3 comprises 13 residues. The CDR3 bases are TGTGCCTGGAACAAGGCTAAGGGTTCACCCCTCCACTTT. Translating gives CAWNKAKGSPLHF.

This clone was observed a single time. V usage is TRBV7-6 and J usage is TRBJ1-1; no firm D call. The V gene lost 2 bases and the J gene lost 7 bases, with 20 bases spanning the gap. The CDR3 totals 16 residues. Germline-derived CDR1 and CDR2 are SGHVS and FNYEAQ. The CDR3, as DNA: TGTGCCAGCAGCTTAAAAGCCCGGACGCCGGGTAATGAAGCTTTCTTT. Translated, it gives CASSLKARTPGNEAFF.

This chain uses TRBV7-2 with TRBJ2-5; D is tentatively TRBD1 or TRBD2 (5 bases each). Trimming shortened V by 2 bases and J by 5 bases, and 15 bases separated the two germline ends. CDR3 size: 15 residues. Looked up from germline, CDR1 is SGHTA and CDR2 is FQGNSA. DNA for the CDR3: TGTGCCAGCAGCTTACCCGTCGGGGCTTTGGAGACCCAGTACTTC. It encodes CASSLPVGALETQYF.

V gene TRBV2 combines with J gene TRBJ1-2; D is unresolved. Germline-derived CDR1 and CDR2 are SNHLY and FYNNEI. The CDR3 loop spans 15 amino acids. V was trimmed by 2 bases and J by 2 bases, leaving 12 bases between them. CDR3 in DNA: TGTGCCAGCAGTGAACCATTCGAATCAAACTATGGCTACACCTTC. Its protein product is CASSEPFESNYGYTF.

The V and J genes are TRBV7-9 and TRBJ2-7; D uncertain. The V end lost 0 bases, the J end lost 3 bases, and 9 bases lay between the germline ends. The CDR3 sequence is 14 residues long. Germline V lookup: CDR1 SEHNR, CDR2 FQNEAQ (reference sequence). The CDR3 DNA reads as TGTGCCAGCAGCTTAGCCCCTGGGGACTACGAGCAGTACTTC. As protein: CASSLAPGDYEQYF.

V is TRBV5-3 and J is TRBJ2-7; possible D gene TRBD1, 6 bases. TRBV5-3 qualifies as an ORF whose function is uncertain. The CDR3 extends over 14 amino acids. V lost 2 bases, J lost 4 bases, and 13 bases lay in between. Here the CDR3 DNA reads TGTGCCAGAAGCTTCTTCGCGACAGGTTACGAGCAGTACGTC. This sequence encodes CARSFFATGYEQYV.

The chain recombines TRBV20-1 with TRBJ2-7; D uncertain. Per germline, CDR1 DFQATT and CDR2 SNEGSKA (reference sequence). Trimming pared 0 bases from V and 0 bases from J, leaving 0 bases between. The length of the CDR3 is 11 residues. The CDR3 loop reads CSARDSYEQYF. The CDR3, as DNA: TGCAGTGCTAGAGACTCCTACGAGCAGTACTTC.

Of note for this clone: Other DNA sequences in the sample encode the same CDR3. The chain is built from TRBV9 and TRBJ2-5; TRBD1 matches at 8 bases. After removal of 0 bases from V and 4 bases from J, the junction contained 5 bases not matched to a gene. Germline V gives CDR1 SGDLS, CDR2 YYNGEE. The CDR3 runs to 15 residues. The CDR3 loop is CASSVATGGGETQYF. As DNA, the CDR3 is TGTGCCAGCAGCGTAGCTACAGGGGGAGGAGAGACCCAGTACTTC.

J is TRBJ2-2 and V is TRBV27; a weak D match, TRBD1 (5 bases). Trimming took 3 bases from V and 4 from J, leaving 9 bases between them. Germline CDR1 MNHEY, CDR2 SMNVEV (reference sequence). The CDR3 totals 14 residues. CDR3 sequence reads: CASSLGPLTGELFF. The CDR3, as DNA: TGTGCCAGCAGTTTGGGGCCGCTCACCGGGGAGCTGTTTTTT.

The rearrangement joins TRBV6-1 to TRBJ2-7; 7 positions agree with TRBD1. This CDR3 contains 14 residues. Per the germline V gene, CDR1 is MNHNS and CDR2 is SASEGT. After removal of 5 bases from V and 3 bases from J, the junction contained 7 bases not matched to a gene. In DNA, the CDR3 is TGTGCCAGCAGTAGACAGGGCAGTAGCTACGAGCAGTACTTC. Encoded protein: CASSRQGSSYEQYF.

The V and J genes are TRBV30 and TRBJ1-6, with D possibly TRBD1 on 6 matching bases. Trimming shortened V by 5 bases and J by 10 bases, and 21 bases separated the two germline ends. The CDR3 runs 15 residues. Germline-derived CDR1 and CDR2 are GTSNPN and SVGIG (reference sequence). Here the CDR3 reads CAWVGDQAGGSPLHF. Here the CDR3 DNA reads TGTGCCTGGGTAGGAGATCAAGCCGGGGGCTCACCCCTCCACTTT.

The chain couples TRBV28 to TRBJ2-1; D gene ambiguous. Germline CDR1 reads MDHEN; CDR2 reads SYDVKM. The CDR3 runs to 15 residues. The ends were cut back, 4 bases at V and 3 bases at J, with 13 bases in the middle. CDR3 in amino acids: CASSSVVIRYNEQFF. The CDR3 DNA reads TGTGCCAGCAGTTCTGTAGTTATCCGCTACAATGAGCAGTTCTTC. The whole variable domain, remainder taken from reference TRBV28 and TRBJ2-1, is DVKVTQSSRYLVKRTGEKVFLECVQDMDHENMFWYRQDPGLGLRLIYFSYDVKMKEKGDIPEGYSVSREKKERFSLILESASTNQTSMYLCASSSVVIRYNEQFFGPGTRLTVL.

This chain links TRBV6-1 with TRBJ2-7, with 8 positions matching TRBD2. The CDR3 runs to 15 residues. With V trimmed by 6 bases and J by 3 bases, 10 bases remained unmatched. Germline V gene lookup returns CDR1 MNHNS and CDR2 SASEGT. The CDR3 protein is CASRDAGGGRYEQYF. Written as DNA, the CDR3 is TGTGCCAGCAGGGACGCCGGGGGGGGCCGCTACGAGCAGTACTTC.

The rearrangement uses TRBV29-1 and TRBJ2-2; 7 bases line up with TRBD2. The V and J ends lost 7 bases and 2 bases, in that order; junction bases with no gene match: 4. Per the germline V gene, CDR1 is SQVTM and CDR2 is ANQGSEA. The CDR3 length is 13 residues. This CDR3 is CSAERDNTGELFF. Here the CDR3 DNA reads TGCAGCGCTGAGCGGGATAACACCGGGGAGCTGTTTTTT.

The V call is TRBV4-2, the J call TRBJ1-1; D is perhaps TRBD1 (6 bases). V lost 0 bases to trimming and J lost 4 bases, with 18 bases between them. This CDR3 has 17 residues. Germline assignment: CDR1 LGHNA and CDR2 YNFKEQ. In DNA, the CDR3 is TGTGCCAGCAGCCAAGATCAAGCGGGGGGGCTCGGCACTGAAGCTTTCTTT. As protein: CASSQDQAGGLGTEAFF.

This clone was observed a few times. The rearrangement links TRBV27 to TRBJ2-1; 9 bases map to TRBD1. The CDR3 sequence is 18 residues long. Germline V CDR1 and CDR2: MNHEY, SMNVEV (reference sequence). With 2 bases clipped from V and 5 bases from J, the junction kept 13 bases outside the gene matches. This CDR3 is CASSLRPQGAIVNNEQFF. In DNA, the CDR3 is TGTGCCAGCAGTTTAAGGCCACAGGGGGCTATCGTCAACAATGAGCAGTTCTTC.

This chain joins TRBV5-1 and TRBJ2-5; D perhaps matches TRBD2 (5 bases). CDR3 length: 15 residues. Trimming stripped 1 base from V and 4 bases from J, with 14 bases between. The germline gives CDR1 SGHRS, CDR2 YFSETQ. The CDR3 region is CASSLNEGMGETQYF. DNA of the CDR3: TGCGCCAGCAGCTTGAACGAGGGAATGGGAGAGACCCAGTACTTC. Based on the CDR3 plus reference TRBV5-1 and TRBJ2-5, the full variable domain is KAGVTQTPRYLIKTRGQQVTLSCSPISGHRSVSWYQQTPGQGLQFLFEYFSETQRNKGNFPGRFSGRQFSNSRSEMNVSTLELGDSALYLCASSLNEGMGETQYFGPGTRLLVL.

This clone was recorded only once. V and J are TRBV11-2 and TRBJ1-4; D remains ambiguous. The CDR3 covers 15 residues. Per the germline V gene, CDR1 is SGHAT and CDR2 is FQNNGV. V dropped 0 bases and J dropped 4 bases, with 9 bases sitting between them. CDR3 region: CASSLDFGFNEKLFF. As DNA, the CDR3 is TGTGCCAGCAGCTTAGATTTCGGGTTTAATGAAAAACTGTTTTTT.

V and J are TRBV7-8 and TRBJ2-5; D is ambiguous. The CDR3 contains 13 residues. With 5 bases removed from V and 5 bases from J, the gap between germline ends came to 12 bases. Per germline, CDR1 SGHVS and CDR2 FQNEAQ. This CDR3 is CASSPSSWETQYF. Written as DNA, the CDR3 is TGTGCCAGCAGCCCATCGAGTTGGGAGACCCAGTACTTC.

In this sample, this clone turned up a few times. The chain joins TRBV28 to TRBJ1-4, with a tentative D call TRBD1 (6 bases). V was clipped by 6 bases and J by 7 bases, with 15 bases between them. The CDR3 is made up of 14 amino acids. The V gene's germline CDR1 is MDHEN and CDR2 SYDVKM. CDR3 bases: TGTGCCAGCAGCTTAGAGGGGGGGCGTGAAAAACTGTTTTTT. This gives the protein CASSLEGGREKLFF. Filled out from reference TRBV28 and TRBJ1-4, the complete variable domain reads DVKVTQSSRYLVKRTGEKVFLECVQDMDHENMFWYRQDPGLGLRLIYFSYDVKMKEKGDIPEGYSVSREKKERFSLILESASTNQTSMYLCASSLEGGREKLFFGSGTQLSVL.

The V gene is TRBV15, the J gene TRBJ2-3; D remains ambiguous. Trimming cost V 0 bases and J 10 bases, with 11 bases left between them. The length of the CDR3 is 13 residues. Germline CDR1 and CDR2: LNHNV and YYDKDF (reference sequence). The CDR3 sequence: CATSRDRVMAQYF. CDR3 coding DNA: TGTGCCACCAGCAGAGATAGGGTTATGGCGCAGTATTTT. Drawing the rest from reference TRBV15 and TRBJ2-3, the complete variable domain is DAMVIQNPRYQVTQFGKPVTLSCSQTLNHNVMYWYQQKSSQAPKLLFHYYDKDFNNEADTPDNFQSRRPNTSFCFLDIRSPGLGDTAMYLCATSRDRVMAQYFGPGTRLTVL.

The J gene is TRBJ1-6, the V gene TRBV7-9, with TRBD1 as a possible D gene (5 bases). Trimming removed 3 bases from V and 5 bases from J, with 8 bases in between. CDR1 is SEHNR and CDR2 is FQNEAQ in the germline V gene (reference sequence). This CDR3 region has 14 residues. The CDR3 DNA reads as TGTGCCAGCAGCTTTCCAGGGAATAATTCACCCCTCCACTTT. Translated: CASSFPGNNSPLHF.

There are a few counts of this clone. The chain is built from TRBV7-2 and TRBJ1-5, with a tentative D call TRBD1 (6 bases). CDR1 and CDR2 from the germline V gene are SGHTA and FQGNSA. V lost 4 bases to trimming and J lost 5 bases, with 9 bases between them. The CDR3 is 13 residues long. In nucleotides, the CDR3 is TGTGCCAGCAGCTCGCGGACAGATCAGCCCCAGCATTTT. Encoded protein: CASSSRTDQPQHF.

This clone was seen only a few times. The J gene is TRBJ1-5, the V gene TRBV6-1; a weak D match, TRBD1 (6 bases). The V and J ends lost 7 bases and 2 bases respectively, with 9 bases between them. This CDR3 spans 13 amino acids. CDR1 MNHNS and CDR2 SASEGT come from the germline V gene. In DNA form, the CDR3 reads TGTGCCAGCACAGGGGTAGGCAATCAGCCCCAGCATTTT. Translation gives CASTGVGNQPQHF.

Of note for this clone: One end of the junction fails to match germline, which may point to a read error. The chain links TRBV20-1 to TRBJ1-2; D is possibly TRBD1 (5 bases). Germline lookup yields CDR1 DFQATT and CDR2 SNEGSKA (reference sequence). There are 11 residues in the CDR3. DNA for the CDR3: TGCAGTGCTACCAAGGAAGAACAGGTCGGCTTC. Translating it yields CSATKEEQVGF.

The V and J genes are TRBV5-1 and TRBJ1-1; 8 bases match TRBD1. This CDR3 has 16 amino acids. The V gene's germline CDR1 is SGHRS and CDR2 YFSETQ. V dropped 0 bases and J dropped 3; count of bases not matched to a gene: 7. The CDR3 region is CASSLEPQGADTEAFF. The DNA for the CDR3 is TGCGCCAGCAGCTTGGAACCCCAGGGGGCGGACACTGAAGCTTTCTTT.

The rearrangement links TRBV28 to TRBJ1-6, with D unclear. This CDR3 spans 12 amino acids. CDR1 is MDHEN, CDR2 SYDVKM, per germline. The germline V and J ends were trimmed by 5 bases and 11 bases, with 10 bases remaining between them. CDR3 protein: CASSQTKAPLHF. DNA for the CDR3: TGTGCCAGCAGTCAGACAAAGGCACCCCTCCACTTT.

V usage is TRBV5-5 and J usage is TRBJ2-7; a weak D match, TRBD1 (6 bases). Germline V gene data show CDR1 as SGHKS and CDR2 as YYEKEE (reference sequence). The CDR3 length is 12 residues. The germline V and J ends were trimmed by 4 bases and 5 bases, with 10 bases remaining between them. The CDR3 region is CASSPGTNEQYV. CDR3 nucleotide sequence: TGTGCCAGCAGCCCAGGGACAAACGAGCAGTACGTC.

The rearrangement links TRBV6-5 to TRBJ1-1; 7 positions match TRBD1. The germline V gene encodes CDR1 MNHEY and CDR2 SVGAGI. This CDR3 is built from 15 residues. Trimming removed 8 bases from V and 0 bases from J; junction bases left unmatched: 9. This chain's CDR3 is CASAAGGSVNTEAFF. In nucleotides, the CDR3 is TGTGCCAGCGCGGCAGGGGGTTCTGTGAACACTGAAGCTTTCTTT.

This chain joins TRBV5-1 and TRBJ2-2, with TRBD2 as a possible D gene (5 bases). Germline V gives CDR1 SGHRS, CDR2 YFSETQ. This CDR3 region has 15 residues. V was shortened by 2 bases and J by 0 bases, with 8 bases between the two germline ends. The CDR3 nucleotides read TGCGCCAGCAGCTTTGCGGGCGCGAACACCGGGGAGCTGTTTTTT. It encodes CASSFAGANTGELFF.

The V call is TRBV2, the J call TRBJ1-2; D is perhaps TRBD1 (6 bases). Trimming pared 11 bases from V and 2 bases from J, leaving 18 bases between. The CDR3 is made up of 14 amino acids. Germline assignment: CDR1 SNHLY and CDR2 FYNNEI. DNA of the CDR3: TGTGCCGAAAGACCGGGACAAGTGAACTATGGCTACACCTTC. It specifies CAERPGQVNYGYTF.